The 17 T cell receptor beta chains below all came from one sample that was sequenced in a study of blood T cells in healthy people across ages. The authors ran a second PCR of roughly 6 to 12 cycles using a sample-barcoded 5' primer and a J-beta primer mix. TCRdb processed the 5' RACE reads anew with MiXCR; each CDR3 protein has one entry. The sample lists about 760,000 distinct CDR3 sequences; roughly 56% were seen once. Input material: blood. The receptors stem from a man between 40 and 49 years old in good health.

This clonotype was picked up one time. The V call is TRBV24-1, the J call TRBJ2-6; 7 bases are shared with TRBD1. V lost 1 base to trimming and J lost 2 bases; unmatched junction nucleotides: 7. CDR1 is KGHDR and CDR2 is SFDVKD in the germline V gene. This CDR3 contains 18 residues. CDR3 in amino acids: CATSDFGRGSPGANVLTF. The CDR3 DNA reads as TGTGCCACCAGTGATTTCGGCAGGGGGTCTCCTGGGGCCAACGTCCTGACTTTC.

V is TRBV11-3 and J is TRBJ2-3; 7 nucleotides agree with TRBD2. The length of the CDR3 is 16 residues. J lost 4 bases, V lost 1 base, and 8 bases had no gene match. Germline CDR1 SGHNT, CDR2 YENEEA. The CDR3 protein is CASSLVFGGRADTQYF. CDR3 in DNA: TGTGCCAGCAGCTTAGTTTTTGGCGGGAGAGCAGATACGCAGTATTTT.

This rearrangement joins TRBV20-1 to TRBJ2-7; 8 nucleotides align to TRBD1. This CDR3 spans 12 amino acids. Germline V lookup: CDR1 DFQATT, CDR2 SNEGSKA (reference sequence). The V and J ends lost 5 bases and 6 bases, in that order; junction bases with no gene match: 6. In DNA form, the CDR3 reads TGCAGTGCTGCCGGGACAGGATTCGAGCAGTACTTC. This sequence encodes CSAAGTGFEQYF.

J is TRBJ2-4 and V is TRBV2; no clear D. The J call is uncertain, as TRBJ2-7 better fits the DNA end. Germline CDR1 and CDR2: SNHLY and FYNNEI. The CDR3 is 10 residues long. CDR3 in DNA: TGTGCCGGTTTCTCCTACGAGCAGTACTTC. This encodes CAGFSYEQYF.

The genes are TRBV7-2 and TRBJ2-3; a weak D match, TRBD2 (7 bases). There are 15 residues in the CDR3. Germline CDR1 SGHTA, CDR2 FQGNSA. V lost 5 bases and J 4 bases, leaving 16 bases between the germline ends. The CDR3: CASSPGGPRADTQYF. The CDR3 bases are TGTGCCAGCAGCCCCGGGGGGCCTAGAGCAGATACGCAGTATTTT.

The rearrangement joins TRBV7-9 to TRBJ2-7, with D possibly being TRBD1 or TRBD2 (6 bases each). This CDR3 is 16 amino acids long. Trimming left V 5 bases short and J 1 base short, with 18 bases between. CDR1 SEHNR and CDR2 FQNEAQ come from the germline V gene (reference sequence). CDR3 protein: CASSPRGRTGSYEQYF. As DNA, the CDR3 is TGTGCCAGCAGCCCTAGGGGGAGGACGGGATCCTACGAGCAGTACTTC. The full variable domain, in which reference TRBV7-9 and TRBJ2-7 provide the parts outside the CDR3, is DTGVSQNPRHKITKRGQNVTFRCDPISEHNRLYWYRQTLGQGPEFLTYFQNEAQLEKSRLLSDRFSAERPKGSFSTLEIQRTEQGDSAMYLCASSPRGRTGSYEQYFGPGTRLTVT.

J is TRBJ2-5 and V is TRBV7-3; D gene unclear. Per germline, CDR1 SGHTA and CDR2 FQGTGA. The CDR3 extends over 14 amino acids. V was trimmed by 2 bases and J by 1 base, leaving 8 bases between them. CDR3 in DNA: TGTGCCAGCAGCTTAGCTGACTTCCAAGAGACCCAGTACTTC. It specifies CASSLADFQETQYF.

The chain has TRBV6-6 and TRBJ2-6; D is perhaps TRBD1 (8 bases). Deletions cut 10 bases from V and 0 bases from J, with 16 bases between. The CDR3 has 16 amino acids. Germline values: CDR1 MNHNY, CDR2 SVGAGI (reference sequence). The CDR3 region has the DNA TGTGCCACAGCGGGGACAGGTGTCTCTGGGGCCAACGTCCTGACTTTC. Translating it yields CATAGTGVSGANVLTF.

The chain links TRBV20-1 to TRBJ2-2; 9 bases are shared with TRBD2. There are 16 residues in the CDR3. Trimming took 6 bases from V and 4 from J; bases not matched to a gene: 12. Per the germline V gene, CDR1 is DFQATT and CDR2 is SNEGSKA (reference sequence). In nucleotides, the CDR3 is TGCAGTGCCCGGGTAGCGGGGGCCTCCTTCACCGGGGAGCTGTTTTTT. It translates to CSARVAGASFTGELFF.

This clonotype showed up just a few times. The CDR3 DNA sequence: TGTGCCAGCAGCCCACAGCAGGGATCTGGGGCCAACGTCCTGACTTTC. Residues: CASSPQQGSGANVLTF. The V gene is TRBV7-3, the J gene TRBJ2-6, with D maybe TRBD1 (5 bases). The V gene lost 5 bases and the J gene lost 1 base, with 12 bases spanning the gap. The CDR3 runs 16 residues. From germline, CDR1 is SGHTA and CDR2 FQGTGA.

This clonotype has only a few counts. CDR3 nucleotide sequence: TGCGCCAGCAGCGAAACTGAGGGGACCTATGGCTACACCTTC. Residues: CASSETEGTYGYTF. This chain connects TRBV4-1 to TRBJ1-2; D might be TRBD1 (5 bases). Per germline, CDR1 MGHRA and CDR2 YSYEKL. The CDR3 has 14 amino acids. Trimming took off 5 bases at V and 4 bases at J, with 14 bases between the two ends.

This chain uses TRBV9 with TRBJ2-4, with D possibly being TRBD1 or TRBD2 (5 bases each). The V and J ends lost 0 bases and 1 base respectively, with 14 bases between them. The germline V gene has CDR1 SGDLS and CDR2 YYNGEE. CDR3 size: 17 residues. The CDR3 DNA follows: TGTGCCAGCAGCGTAGAGGCAGGAGAGGGGGCCAAAAACATTCAGTACTTC. This gives the protein CASSVEAGEGAKNIQYF.

This clonotype turned up a few times. V usage is TRBV7-2 and J usage is TRBJ2-4, with TRBD2 as a possible D gene (5 bases). The germline V gene encodes CDR1 SGHTA and CDR2 FQGNSA. The CDR3 has 16 amino acids. V was cut by 1 base and J by 1 base, with 11 bases left in between. Here the CDR3 reads CASSLGGSVAKNIQYF. CDR3 DNA: TGTGCCAGCAGCTTAGGAGGGTCCGTGGCCAAAAACATTCAGTACTTC.

This sequence joins TRBV29-1 and TRBJ1-1; 8 bases agree with TRBD1. The CDR3 length is 13 residues. Germline lookup yields CDR1 SQVTM and CDR2 ANQGSEA. V shed 6 bases and J 0 bases; nucleotides not matched to a gene: 3. CDR3 loop: CSVGTGLNTEAFF. The CDR3, as DNA: TGCAGCGTCGGGACAGGTTTGAACACTGAAGCTTTCTTT.

The V gene is TRBV3-1, the J gene TRBJ2-3; no firm D call. Trimming shortened V by 0 bases and J by 4 bases, and 14 bases separated the two germline ends. This CDR3 spans 16 amino acids. Germline CDR1 reads LGHDT; CDR2 reads YNNKEL (reference sequence). The CDR3 DNA follows: TGTGCCAGCAGCCAAGAGGGCATTGGGAAATCAGATACGCAGTATTTT. Its translation is CASSQEGIGKSDTQYF.

V gene TRBV7-9 combines with J gene TRBJ2-7; 7 bases line up with TRBD1. The CDR3 has 14 residues. J gave up 0 bases and V 4 bases, and 3 bases lay outside the gene matches. Germline loops: CDR1 SEHNR, CDR2 FQNEAQ (reference sequence). The CDR3 region is CASSSGQSSYEQYF. CDR3 nucleotides: TGTGCCAGCAGCTCGGGACAGAGCTCCTACGAGCAGTACTTC.

The chain is built from TRBV20-1 and TRBJ2-7; TRBD2 might be the D (5 bases). In germline, CDR1 is DFQATT, CDR2 SNEGSKA (reference sequence). This CDR3 contains 14 residues. V gave up 3 bases and J gave up 6 bases, with 18 bases separating them. The CDR3 region is CSASIPGIMGEQYF. CDR3 DNA: TGCAGTGCTAGCATTCCGGGGATTATGGGCGAGCAGTACTTC.